Below are 21 T cell receptor beta chains sequenced from a single sample in a study of post-analysis software for immune sequencing data. Presence of unique molecular identifiers characterized the TCR beta cDNA libraries. In TCRdb, the PCR reads were re-called with MiXCR into one record per CDR3 protein. Found here are about 540,000 distinct CDR3 sequences, around 36% of them singletons; the top ten hold about 5.6%. The study's findings and limits: Roughly 5 TRBV segments, TRBV5-6, TRBV5-1 and TRBV20-1 among them, were found more frequent in patients than controls.

No antigen has been identified for these receptors. The sample comprised blood. The receptors derive from a girl aged 2-17 years with multiple sclerosis.

The CDR3 sequence is CATSGTGESNQPQHF. The CDR3 DNA follows: TGTGCCACCAGCGGTACAGGGGAGAGCAATCAGCCCCAGCATTTT. This sequence joins TRBV15 and TRBJ1-5; 7 positions match TRBD1. Germline V lookup: CDR1 LNHNV, CDR2 YYDKDF (reference sequence). The CDR3 length is 15 residues. The trim removed 5 bases at V and 1 base at J, leaving 5 bases unmatched.

The rearrangement links TRBV4-1 to TRBJ2-1, with D tentatively TRBD2 (7 bases). CDR1 is MGHRA and CDR2 is YSYEKL in the germline V gene. The ends were cut back, 1 base at V and 9 bases at J, with 13 bases in the middle. The CDR3 totals 14 residues. CDR3 protein: CASSQGQGGGEQFF. DNA for the CDR3: TGCGCCAGCAGCCAAGGCCAAGGGGGGGGTGAGCAGTTCTTC.

A few counts support this clonotype. The chain joins TRBV7-8 to TRBJ2-3, with TRBD2 matching 15 bases. Trimming at V came to 5 bases and at J to 6 bases, leaving 12 bases not matched to a gene. The CDR3 spans 18 residues. CDR1 and CDR2 from the germline V gene are SGHVS and FQNEAQ. The CDR3 loop is CASSPGTSGGPRPDTQYF. CDR3 bases: TGTGCCAGCAGCCCCGGGACTAGCGGGGGGCCCCGTCCTGATACGCAGTATTTT.

V usage is TRBV5-1 and J usage is TRBJ2-7; 9 nucleotides match TRBD2. With V trimmed by 0 bases and J by 3 bases, 4 bases remained unmatched. From germline, CDR1 is SGHRS and CDR2 YFSETQ. The CDR3 consists of 15 residues. Here the CDR3 DNA reads TGCGCCAGCAGCTTGGCGCCTAGCGGGATCTACGAGCAGTACTTC. Its protein is CASSLAPSGIYEQYF.

This clonotype was found a few times. This chain links TRBV29-1 with TRBJ2-2; the D gene is possibly TRBD2 (6 bases). V was shortened by 7 bases and J by 1 base, with 10 bases between the two germline ends. The V gene's germline CDR1 is SQVTM and CDR2 ANQGSEA. CDR3 size: 13 residues. The CDR3 loop is CSAGVVNTGELFF. For the CDR3, the DNA is TGCAGCGCGGGGGTAGTGAACACCGGGGAGCTGTTTTTT.

This clonotype has just a few counts. The rearrangement joins TRBV27 to TRBJ1-2; D might be TRBD1 (6 bases). Germline CDR1 MNHEY, CDR2 SMNVEV (reference sequence). The CDR3 spans 17 residues. V lost 0 bases and J lost 2, with 16 bases in between. The CDR3 reads CASSLSFRGQWNYGYTF. As DNA, the CDR3 is TGTGCCAGCAGTTTATCGTTCCGGGGGCAATGGAACTATGGCTACACCTTC.

The chain has TRBV27 and TRBJ2-7; possible D gene TRBD1, 5 bases. V gave up 5 bases and J gave up 4 bases, with 15 bases separating them. Germline-derived CDR1 and CDR2 are MNHEY and SMNVEV (reference sequence). This CDR3 has 14 residues. CDR3 amino acids: CASSTGPPSYEQYF. CDR3 in DNA: TGTGCCAGCAGTACAGGACCTCCTTCGTACGAGCAGTACTTC.

V is TRBV4-1 and J is TRBJ2-1; tentative D call: TRBD2 (6 bases). The CDR3 is 16 residues long. Germline CDR1 is MGHRA and CDR2 is YSYEKL. V was cut by 1 base and J by 5 bases, with 15 bases left in between. This CDR3 is CASSQVGGVEDNEQFF. The CDR3 DNA follows: TGCGCCAGCAGCCAAGTAGGAGGGGTCGAGGACAATGAGCAGTTCTTC.

The rearrangement links TRBV20-1 to TRBJ2-3, with TRBD1 as a possible D gene (5 bases). This CDR3 contains 14 residues. The V gene lost 5 bases and the J gene lost 4 bases, with 16 bases spanning the gap. CDR1 is DFQATT and CDR2 is SNEGSKA in the germline V gene (reference sequence). CDR3 sequence: CSAWWQGRADTQYF. The CDR3 DNA reads as TGCAGTGCTTGGTGGCAGGGAAGGGCAGATACGCAGTATTTT.

Here the CDR3 DNA reads TGCAGTGCTAGAGATGACAGGAAGACCCAGTACTTC. The encoded protein is CSARDDRKTQYF. The chain joins TRBV20-1 to TRBJ2-5, with TRBD1 as a possible D gene (6 bases). This CDR3 region has 12 residues. The V gene lost 0 bases and the J gene lost 6 bases, with 8 bases spanning the gap. Germline values: CDR1 DFQATT, CDR2 SNEGSKA (reference sequence).

This rearrangement joins TRBV19 to TRBJ1-3, with a weak D call TRBD1 (5 bases). V lost 6 bases to trimming and J lost 0 bases, with 9 bases between them. The CDR3 spans 14 residues. CDR1 and CDR2 from the germline V gene are LNHDA and SQIVND (reference sequence). The CDR3 DNA reads as TGTGCCAGTAGGACAGTACTCTCTGGAAACACCATATATTTT. Protein sequence: CASRTVLSGNTIYF.

This clonotype has at least ten counts. This chain joins TRBV6-5 and TRBJ2-1, with 7 bases that match TRBD2. Germline loops: CDR1 MNHEY, CDR2 SVGAGI. Trimming took 6 bases from V and 1 from J; bases not matched to a gene: 3. This CDR3 comprises 14 residues. The CDR3 reads CASRAGGSYNEQFF. CDR3 DNA sequence: TGTGCCAGCAGGGCCGGGGGGTCCTACAATGAGCAGTTCTTC.

The chain is built from TRBV5-1 and TRBJ2-2, with 7 bases identical to TRBD1. The length of the CDR3 is 15 residues. Germline values: CDR1 SGHRS, CDR2 YFSETQ. The trim removed 0 bases at V and 5 bases at J, leaving 4 bases unmatched. The CDR3 is CASSLEDRWTGELFF. The CDR3 DNA follows: TGCGCCAGCAGCTTGGAGGACAGGTGGACCGGGGAGCTGTTTTTT.

The CDR3 reads CASSSAGSPSYEQYF. CDR3 nucleotide sequence: TGCGCCAGCAGCTCCGCGGGGAGCCCCTCCTACGAGCAGTACTTC. The rearrangement uses TRBV5-1 and TRBJ2-7; tentative D call: TRBD2 (6 bases). The CDR3 is 15 amino acids. V was pared by 3 bases and J by 0 bases, with 13 bases between. Looked up from germline, CDR1 is SGHRS and CDR2 is YFSETQ.

This clonotype was seen a few times. The gene calls are TRBV14 and TRBJ2-1; D gene ambiguous. The CDR3 runs 13 residues. V gave up 3 bases and J gave up 5 bases, with 8 bases separating them. From germline, CDR1 is SGHDN and CDR2 FVKESK. CDR3 sequence (DNA): TGTGCCAGCAGCCAGAACATCGACAATGAGCAGTTCTTC. As protein: CASSQNIDNEQFF.

This clonotype was counted at least ten times. V gene TRBV6-6 combines with J gene TRBJ2-5; D gene uncertain. Per germline, CDR1 MNHNY and CDR2 SVGAGI (reference sequence). The V gene lost 2 bases and the J gene lost 3 bases, with 10 bases spanning the gap. The CDR3 runs to 14 residues. The CDR3 nucleotides read TGTGCCAGCAGTTACACCCTGGATGAAGAGACCCAGTACTTC. Encoded protein: CASSYTLDEETQYF.

The rearrangement uses TRBV6-2 or TRBV6-3 and TRBJ2-1; D possibly corresponds to TRBD2 (6 bases). There are 14 residues in the CDR3. From germline, CDR1 is MNHEY and CDR2 SVGEGT. V lost 2 bases, J lost 9 bases, and 14 bases lay in between. The CDR3 region is CASSYGTSGGEQFF. In nucleotides, the CDR3 is TGTGCCAGCAGTTACGGGACTTCAGGCGGTGAGCAGTTCTTC.

The chain has TRBV7-8 and TRBJ2-2; D is possibly TRBD1 or TRBD2 (5 bases each). Trimming pared 1 base from V and 3 bases from J, leaving 6 bases between. CDR3 length equals 14 residues. CDR1 is SGHVS, CDR2 FQNEAQ, per germline. This chain's CDR3 is CASSLVGDTGELFF. Written as DNA, the CDR3 is TGTGCCAGCAGCTTAGTGGGGGACACCGGGGAGCTGTTTTTT.

The rearrangement uses TRBV10-3 and TRBJ2-3; no clear D gene. Germline V lookup: CDR1 ENHRY, CDR2 SYGVKD. Trimming shortened V by 0 bases and J by 6 bases, and 13 bases separated the two germline ends. This CDR3 comprises 15 residues. Here the CDR3 DNA reads TGTGCCATCAGTGAGTCTGGGCGTCCGACCGATACGCAGTATTTT. Protein sequence: CAISESGRPTDTQYF.

A word on this clonotype: One end of the junction does not line up with germline, which may come from a read error. The chain recombines TRBV20-1 with TRBJ2-1; the D gene is possibly TRBD2 (6 bases). The CDR3 sequence is 14 residues long. Germline lookup yields CDR1 DFQATT and CDR2 SNEGSKA (reference sequence). The CDR3 DNA reads TGCGGTGCTCTTAAGGCGGGACCCGACAATGAGCAGTTCTTC. It codes for CGALKAGPDNEQFF.

This clonotype showed up just a few times. The chain is built from TRBV29-1 and TRBJ1-4; TRBD1 is a possible D gene (5 bases). Germline assignment: CDR1 SQVTM and CDR2 ANQGSEA. CDR3 length equals 11 residues. V was shortened by 2 bases and J by 13 bases, with 11 bases between the two germline ends. In DNA form, the CDR3 reads TGCAGCGTTGAATCCACCGGGGGACTGTTTTTT. Translation: CSVESTGGLFF.